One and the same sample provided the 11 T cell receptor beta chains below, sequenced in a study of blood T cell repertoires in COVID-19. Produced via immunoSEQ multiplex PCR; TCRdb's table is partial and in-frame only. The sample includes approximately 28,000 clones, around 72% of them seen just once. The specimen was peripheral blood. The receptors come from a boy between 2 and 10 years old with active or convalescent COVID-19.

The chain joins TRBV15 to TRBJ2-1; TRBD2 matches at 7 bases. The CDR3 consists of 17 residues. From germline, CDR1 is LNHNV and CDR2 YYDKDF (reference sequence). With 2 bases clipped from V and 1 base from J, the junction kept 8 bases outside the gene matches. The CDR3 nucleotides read TGTGCCACCAGCAGACAGTTGGAGGGAGGGTCCTACAATGAGCAGTTCTTC. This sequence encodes CATSRQLEGGSYNEQFF.

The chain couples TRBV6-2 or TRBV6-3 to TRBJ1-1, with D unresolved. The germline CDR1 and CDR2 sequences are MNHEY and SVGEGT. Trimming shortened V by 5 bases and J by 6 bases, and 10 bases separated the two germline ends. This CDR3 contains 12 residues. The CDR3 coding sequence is TGTGCCAGCAGTACCCATCGGGCTGAAGCTTTCTTT. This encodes CASSTHRAEAFF.

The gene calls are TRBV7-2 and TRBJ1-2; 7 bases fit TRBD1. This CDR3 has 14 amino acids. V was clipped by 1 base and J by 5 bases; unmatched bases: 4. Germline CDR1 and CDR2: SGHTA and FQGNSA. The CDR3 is CASSLGNRGYGYTF. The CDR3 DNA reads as TGTGCCAGCAGCTTAGGAAACAGGGGTTATGGCTACACCTTC.

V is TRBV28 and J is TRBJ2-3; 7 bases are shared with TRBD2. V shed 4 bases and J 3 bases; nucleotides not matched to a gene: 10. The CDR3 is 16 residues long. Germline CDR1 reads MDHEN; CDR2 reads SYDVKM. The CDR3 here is CASSYQGGRITDTQYF. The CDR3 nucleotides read TGTGCCAGCAGTTATCAGGGAGGGCGAATAACAGATACGCAGTATTTT.

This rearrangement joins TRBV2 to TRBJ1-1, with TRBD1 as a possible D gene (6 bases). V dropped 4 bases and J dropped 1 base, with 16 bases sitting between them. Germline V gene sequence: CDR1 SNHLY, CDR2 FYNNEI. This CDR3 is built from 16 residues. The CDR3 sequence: CASSGSGQGKNTEAFF. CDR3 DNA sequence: TGTGCCAGCAGTGGTTCAGGGCAGGGGAAGAACACTGAAGCTTTCTTT. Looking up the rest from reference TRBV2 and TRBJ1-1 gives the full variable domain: EPEVTQTPSHQVTQMGQEVILRCVPISNHLYFYWYRQILGQKVEFLVSFYNNEISEKSEIFDDQFSVERPDGSNFTLKIRSTKLEDSAMYFCASSGSGQGKNTEAFFGQGTRLTVV.

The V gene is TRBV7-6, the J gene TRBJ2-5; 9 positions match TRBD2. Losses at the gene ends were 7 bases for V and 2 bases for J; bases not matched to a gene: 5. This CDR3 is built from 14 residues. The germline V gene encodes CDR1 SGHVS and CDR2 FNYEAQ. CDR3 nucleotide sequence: TGTGCCAGCACCGAGACTAGCGGACAAGAGACCCAGTACTTC. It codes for CASTETSGQETQYF.

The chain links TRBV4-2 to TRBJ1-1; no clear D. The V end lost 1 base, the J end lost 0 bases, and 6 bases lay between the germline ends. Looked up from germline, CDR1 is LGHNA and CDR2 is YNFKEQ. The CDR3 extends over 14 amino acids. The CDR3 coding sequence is TGTGCCAGCAGCCAAGGGAGCGTGAACACTGAAGCTTTCTTT. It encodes CASSQGSVNTEAFF.

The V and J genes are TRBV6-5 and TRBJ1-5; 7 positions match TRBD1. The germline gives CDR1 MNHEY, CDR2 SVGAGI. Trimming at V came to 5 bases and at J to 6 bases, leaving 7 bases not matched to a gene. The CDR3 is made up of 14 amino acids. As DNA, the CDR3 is TGTGCCAGCAGTCGACAGGGAACCACTCAGCCCCAGCATTTT. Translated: CASSRQGTTQPQHF.

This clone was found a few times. CDR3 protein: CASSPELAAGRNSPLHF. As DNA, the CDR3 is TGTGCCAGCAGCCCCGAGTTGGCTGCGGGACGGAATTCACCCCTCCACTTT. V is TRBV5-5 and J is TRBJ1-6; D might be TRBD1 (5 bases). The CDR3 runs to 17 residues. V gave up 4 bases and J gave up 7 bases, with 21 bases separating them. From germline, CDR1 is SGHKS and CDR2 YYEKEE (reference sequence).

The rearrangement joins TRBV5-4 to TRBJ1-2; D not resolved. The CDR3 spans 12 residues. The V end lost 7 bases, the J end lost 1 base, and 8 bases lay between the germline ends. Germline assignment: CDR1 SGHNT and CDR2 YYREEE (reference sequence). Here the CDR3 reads CASGGDNYGYTF. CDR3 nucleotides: TGTGCCAGCGGCGGGGATAACTATGGCTACACCTTC.

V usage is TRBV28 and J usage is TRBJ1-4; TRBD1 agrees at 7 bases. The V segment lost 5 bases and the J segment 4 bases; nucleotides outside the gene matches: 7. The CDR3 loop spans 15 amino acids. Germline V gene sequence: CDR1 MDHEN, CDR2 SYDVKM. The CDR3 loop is CASSTRQGLNEKLFF. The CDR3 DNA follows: TGTGCCAGCAGTACGCGACAGGGCCTTAATGAAAAACTGTTTTTT.